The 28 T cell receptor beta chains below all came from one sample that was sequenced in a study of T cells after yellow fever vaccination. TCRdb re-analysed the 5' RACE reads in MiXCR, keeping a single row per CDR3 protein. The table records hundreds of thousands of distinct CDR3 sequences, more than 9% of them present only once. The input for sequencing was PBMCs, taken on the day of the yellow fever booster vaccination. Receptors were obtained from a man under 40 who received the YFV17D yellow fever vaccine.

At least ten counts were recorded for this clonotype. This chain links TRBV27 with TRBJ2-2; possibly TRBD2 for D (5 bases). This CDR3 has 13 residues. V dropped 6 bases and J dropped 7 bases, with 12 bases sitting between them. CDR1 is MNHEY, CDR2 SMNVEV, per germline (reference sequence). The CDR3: CASSFAADGELFF. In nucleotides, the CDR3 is TGTGCCAGCAGCTTCGCAGCGGACGGGGAGCTGTTTTTT.

The CDR3 sequence is CASSLLQEVGEQYF. Here the CDR3 DNA reads TGCGCCAGCAGCTTGCTACAGGAAGTCGGCGAGCAGTACTTC. The chain links TRBV5-1 to TRBJ2-7; D might be TRBD1 (5 bases). Trimming took off 1 base at V and 6 bases at J, with 14 bases between the two ends. Germline CDR1 is SGHRS and CDR2 is YFSETQ. This CDR3 region has 14 residues.

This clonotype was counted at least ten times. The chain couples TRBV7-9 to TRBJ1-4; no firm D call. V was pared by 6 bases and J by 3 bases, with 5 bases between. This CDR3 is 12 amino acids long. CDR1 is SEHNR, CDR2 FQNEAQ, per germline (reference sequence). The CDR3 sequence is CASRGANEKLFF. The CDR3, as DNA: TGTGCCAGCAGGGGCGCTAATGAAAAACTGTTTTTT.

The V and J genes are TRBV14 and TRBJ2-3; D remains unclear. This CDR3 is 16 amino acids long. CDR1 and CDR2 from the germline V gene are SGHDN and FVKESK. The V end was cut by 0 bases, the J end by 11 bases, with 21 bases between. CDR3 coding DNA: TGTGCCAGCAGCCAAGAGGTCCGCCTCGCCCGGATCGGGCAGTATTTT. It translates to CASSQEVRLARIGQYF.

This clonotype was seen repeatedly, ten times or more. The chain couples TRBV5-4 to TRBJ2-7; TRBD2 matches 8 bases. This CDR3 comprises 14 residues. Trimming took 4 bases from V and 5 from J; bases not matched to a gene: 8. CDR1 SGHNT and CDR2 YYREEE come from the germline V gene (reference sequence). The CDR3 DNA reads TGTGCCAGCAGCCCGCCCGGGACTAGAGACGAGCAGTACTTC. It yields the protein CASSPPGTRDEQYF. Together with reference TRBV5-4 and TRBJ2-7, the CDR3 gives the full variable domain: ETGVTQSPTHLIKTRGQQVTLRCSSQSGHNTVSWYQQALGQGPQFIFQYYREEENGRGNFPPRFSGLQFPNYSSELNVNALELDDSALYLCASSPPGTRDEQYFGPGTRLTVT.

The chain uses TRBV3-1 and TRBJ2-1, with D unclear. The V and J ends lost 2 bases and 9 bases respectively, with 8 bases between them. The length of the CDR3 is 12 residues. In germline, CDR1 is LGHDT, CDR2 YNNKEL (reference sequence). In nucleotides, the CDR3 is TGTGCCAGCAGCCAAAACCCTGTTGAGCAGTTCTTC. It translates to CASSQNPVEQFF.

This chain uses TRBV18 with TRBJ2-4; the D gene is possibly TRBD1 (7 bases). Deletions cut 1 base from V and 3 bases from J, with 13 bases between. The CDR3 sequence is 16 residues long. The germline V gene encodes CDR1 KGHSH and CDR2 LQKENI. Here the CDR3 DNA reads TGTGCCAGCTCACCACTGGAGGGGGCGATCAAAAACATTCAGTACTTC. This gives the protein CASSPLEGAIKNIQYF.

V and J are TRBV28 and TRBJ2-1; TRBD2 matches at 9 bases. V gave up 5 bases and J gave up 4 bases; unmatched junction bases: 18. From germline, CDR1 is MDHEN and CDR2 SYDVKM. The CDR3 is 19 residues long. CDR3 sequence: CASSLLTSGREGVYNEQFF. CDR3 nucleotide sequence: TGTGCCAGCAGTCTCCTCACTAGCGGGCGCGAGGGGGTGTACAATGAGCAGTTCTTC.

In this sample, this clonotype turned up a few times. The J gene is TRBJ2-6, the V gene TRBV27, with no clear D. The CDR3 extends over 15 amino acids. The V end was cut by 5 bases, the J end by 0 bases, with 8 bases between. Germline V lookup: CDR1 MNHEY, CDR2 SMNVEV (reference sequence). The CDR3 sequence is CASSPVASGANVLTF. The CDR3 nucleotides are TGTGCCAGCAGTCCGGTGGCCTCTGGGGCCAACGTCCTGACTTTC.

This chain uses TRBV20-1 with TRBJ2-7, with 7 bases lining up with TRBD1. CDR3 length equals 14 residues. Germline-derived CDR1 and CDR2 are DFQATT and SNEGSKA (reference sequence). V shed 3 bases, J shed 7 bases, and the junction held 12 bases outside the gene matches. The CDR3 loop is CSASIRQGSGEQYF. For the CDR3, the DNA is TGCAGTGCTAGCATAAGACAGGGATCGGGGGAGCAGTACTTC.

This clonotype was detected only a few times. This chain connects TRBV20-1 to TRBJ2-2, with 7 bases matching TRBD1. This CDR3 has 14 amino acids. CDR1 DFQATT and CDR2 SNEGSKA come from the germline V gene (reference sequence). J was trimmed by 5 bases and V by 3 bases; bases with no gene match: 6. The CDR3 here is CSASRAQGTGELFF. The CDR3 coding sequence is TGCAGTGCTAGTAGGGCACAGGGGACCGGGGAGCTGTTTTTT.

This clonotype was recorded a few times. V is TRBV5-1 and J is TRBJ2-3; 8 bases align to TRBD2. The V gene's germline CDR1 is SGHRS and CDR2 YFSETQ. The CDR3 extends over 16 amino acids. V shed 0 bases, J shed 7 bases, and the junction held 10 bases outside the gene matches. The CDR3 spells CASSLGTAGGGNTQYF. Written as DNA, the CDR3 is TGCGCCAGCAGCTTGGGTACGGCGGGAGGTGGAAATACGCAGTATTTT.

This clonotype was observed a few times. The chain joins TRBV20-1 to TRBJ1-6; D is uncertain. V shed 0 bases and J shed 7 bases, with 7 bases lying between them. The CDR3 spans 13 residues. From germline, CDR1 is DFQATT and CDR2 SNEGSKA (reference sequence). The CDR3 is CSARDGVNSPLHF. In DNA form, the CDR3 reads TGCAGTGCTAGAGATGGGGTGAATTCACCCCTCCACTTT.

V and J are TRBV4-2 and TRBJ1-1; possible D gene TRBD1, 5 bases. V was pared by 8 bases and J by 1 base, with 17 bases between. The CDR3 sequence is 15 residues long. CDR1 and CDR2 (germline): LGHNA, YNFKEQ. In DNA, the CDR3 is TGTGCCAGCGCCGGCAAACCGGGGGGGAACACTGAAGCTTTCTTT. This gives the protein CASAGKPGGNTEAFF.

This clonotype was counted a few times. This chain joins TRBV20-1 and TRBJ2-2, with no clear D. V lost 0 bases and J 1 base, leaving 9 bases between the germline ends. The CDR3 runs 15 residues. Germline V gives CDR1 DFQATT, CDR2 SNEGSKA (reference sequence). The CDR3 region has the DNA TGCAGTGCTAGAGATTTGCGGAGGAACACCGGGGAGCTGTTTTTT. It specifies CSARDLRRNTGELFF.

Here the CDR3 DNA reads TGTGCCAGCAGTTTTGTGGGACTAGAATCTGAGCAGTTCTTC. Protein sequence: CASSFVGLESEQFF. V gene TRBV6-5 combines with J gene TRBJ2-1; 8 bases line up with TRBD2. The germline V gene has CDR1 MNHEY and CDR2 SVGAGI. Trimming removed 4 bases from V and 9 bases from J; junction bases left unmatched: 8. CDR3 length: 14 residues.

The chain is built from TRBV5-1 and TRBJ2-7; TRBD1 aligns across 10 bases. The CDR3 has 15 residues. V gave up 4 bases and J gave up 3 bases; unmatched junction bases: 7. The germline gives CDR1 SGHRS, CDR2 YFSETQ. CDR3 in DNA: TGCGCCAGCAGCCTTCGGACAGGGGGGGACTACGAGCAGTACTTC. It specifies CASSLRTGGDYEQYF.

The CDR3 loop is CASSRETVEQYF. The DNA of the CDR3 is TGTGCCAGCAGCCGAGAGACCGTCGAGCAGTACTTC. J is TRBJ2-7 and V is TRBV14; D gene unclear. CDR3 length: 12 amino acids. Germline assignment: CDR1 SGHDN and CDR2 FVKESK. V lost 4 bases and J 6 bases, leaving 10 bases between the germline ends.

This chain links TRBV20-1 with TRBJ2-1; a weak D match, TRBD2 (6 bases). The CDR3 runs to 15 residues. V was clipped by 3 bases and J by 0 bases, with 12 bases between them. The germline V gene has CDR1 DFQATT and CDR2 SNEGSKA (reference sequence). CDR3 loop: CSARKGGISYNEQFF. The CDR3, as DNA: TGCAGTGCTAGGAAAGGCGGGATCTCCTACAATGAGCAGTTCTTC.

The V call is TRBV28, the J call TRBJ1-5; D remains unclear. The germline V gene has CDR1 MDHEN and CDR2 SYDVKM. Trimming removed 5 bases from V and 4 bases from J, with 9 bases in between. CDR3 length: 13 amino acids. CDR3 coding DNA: TGTGCCAGCAGTCAGTTTCTGAATCAGCCCCAGCATTTT. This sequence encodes CASSQFLNQPQHF.

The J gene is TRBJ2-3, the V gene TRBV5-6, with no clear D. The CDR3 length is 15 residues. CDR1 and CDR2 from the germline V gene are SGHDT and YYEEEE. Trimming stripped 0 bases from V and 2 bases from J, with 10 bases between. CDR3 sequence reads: CASSLVPIPTDTQYF. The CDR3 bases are TGTGCCAGCAGCTTGGTCCCCATCCCCACAGATACGCAGTATTTT.

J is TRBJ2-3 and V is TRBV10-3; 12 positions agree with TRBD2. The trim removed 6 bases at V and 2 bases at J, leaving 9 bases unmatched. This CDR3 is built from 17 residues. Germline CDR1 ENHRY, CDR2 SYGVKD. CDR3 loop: CAIRDSLAGGYTDTQYF. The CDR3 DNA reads TGTGCCATCAGAGATTCTCTAGCGGGAGGGTACACAGATACGCAGTATTTT.

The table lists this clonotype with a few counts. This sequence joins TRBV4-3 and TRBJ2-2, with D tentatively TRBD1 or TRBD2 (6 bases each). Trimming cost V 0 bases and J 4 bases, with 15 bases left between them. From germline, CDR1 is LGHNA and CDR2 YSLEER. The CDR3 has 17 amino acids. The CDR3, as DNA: TGCGCCAGCAGCCAAGACAGGGGAGGTTGGAGCACCGGGGAGCTGTTTTTT. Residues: CASSQDRGGWSTGELFF.

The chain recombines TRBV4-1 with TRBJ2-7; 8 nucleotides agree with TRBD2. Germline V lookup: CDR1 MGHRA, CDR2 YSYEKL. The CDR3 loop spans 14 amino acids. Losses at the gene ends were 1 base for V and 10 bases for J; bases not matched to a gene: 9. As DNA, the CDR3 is TGCGCCAGCAGCCAAGGGCCCGGGACTAGATTTCAGTACTTC. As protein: CASSQGPGTRFQYF.

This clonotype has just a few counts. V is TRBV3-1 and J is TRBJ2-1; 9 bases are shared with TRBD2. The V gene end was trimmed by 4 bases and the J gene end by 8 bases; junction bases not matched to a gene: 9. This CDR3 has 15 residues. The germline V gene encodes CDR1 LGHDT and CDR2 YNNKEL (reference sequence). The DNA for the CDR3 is TGTGCCAGCAGCCTTAATAGCGGGAGTGGCTATGAGCAGTTCTTC. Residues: CASSLNSGSGYEQFF.

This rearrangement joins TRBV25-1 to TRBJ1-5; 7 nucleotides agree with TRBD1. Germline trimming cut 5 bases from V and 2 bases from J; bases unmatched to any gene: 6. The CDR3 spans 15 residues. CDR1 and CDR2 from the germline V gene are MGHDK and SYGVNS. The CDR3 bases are TGTGCCAGCAGTATAGGGGGCGCGGGCAATCAGCCCCAGCATTTT. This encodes CASSIGGAGNQPQHF.

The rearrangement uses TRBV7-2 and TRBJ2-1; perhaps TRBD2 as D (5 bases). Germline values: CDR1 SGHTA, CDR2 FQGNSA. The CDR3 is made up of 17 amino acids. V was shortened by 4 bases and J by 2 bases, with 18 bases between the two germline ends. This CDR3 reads CASSSAFSLEPYNEQFF. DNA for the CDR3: TGTGCCAGCAGCTCAGCATTTTCACTAGAACCCTACAATGAGCAGTTCTTC.

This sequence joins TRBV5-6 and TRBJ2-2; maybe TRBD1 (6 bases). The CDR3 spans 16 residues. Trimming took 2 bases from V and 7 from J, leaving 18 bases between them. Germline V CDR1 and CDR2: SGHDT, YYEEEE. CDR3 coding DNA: TGTGCCAGCAGCTTCAGGGGAAGAAGGGTTATCGGGGAGCTGTTTTTT. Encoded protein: CASSFRGRRVIGELFF.